The clone carrying this TCR beta chain was detected a few times. The antigen remains unidentified. TCR beta VDJ and CDR3 profiling used genomic DNA as template. TCRdb reprocessed the reads with MiXCR, giving one entry per CDR3 protein. The sample holds 150,000 to 200,000 distinct CDR3 sequences; about 50% are singletons and the top ten take 10% to 15%. The data are from a study of CD8+CD57+ T cells in acquired aplastic anemia. CDR3 length: 13 amino acids. CDR1 LNHNV and CDR2 YYDKDF come from the germline V gene (reference sequence). Trimming stripped 0 bases from V and 10 bases from J, with 10 bases between. Before being chosen for sequencing, patients had shown CD8+CD57+ cell expansion by flow cytometry. The enrolled patients all had severe acquired aplastic anemia. The study sampled blood from patients who had received no therapy. Findings and caveats of the study: Found in both controls and patients were 25 to 35 CD8+ CDR3 sequences.

This TCR came from a human donor with aplastic anemia. V is TRBV15 and J is TRBJ2-1; D is unclear. Sequencing was carried out using sorted CD4+, CD8+, or CD8+CD57+ T cells (not recorded which) from PBMCs. CDR3 residues: CATSRDVPGEQFF. CDR3 in DNA: TGTGCCACCAGCAGAGATGTCCCGGGCGAGCAGTTCTTC.